This record concerns one T cell receptor (beta chain) sequence. The antigen is undetermined. It was by quantitative 5'-RACE with molecular barcodes that TCR beta libraries were made. TCRdb re-called the 5' RACE reads with MiXCR, one entry per CDR3 protein. The sample holds under 850,000 distinct CDR3 sequences; roughly 20% are singletons and the top ten take around 19%. This sample is drawn from a study of CD8 T cells in ankylosing spondylitis. Regarding the study as a whole: Disease-associated clones were reportedly significantly overrepresented in matched ankylosing spondylitis synovial fluid. Disease-linked clones bore a CD8+ phenotype, appearing relatively rarely in peripheral blood. Some motif variants had been reported before (in reactive arthritis synovial fluid and blood). Among TCR beta sequences, a motif of eight or nine highly homologous variants appeared characteristic of ankylosing spondylitis blood.

The CDR3 has 16 amino acids. The V gene's germline CDR1 is SGHAT and CDR2 FQNNGV. V was clipped by 5 bases and J by 3 bases; unmatched bases: 7. The material sequenced was blood, either unsorted or a sorted T cell fraction (not recorded which). The TCR was taken from a male donor with ankylosing spondylitis. This sequence joins TRBV11-2 and TRBJ2-3; TRBD1 agrees at 11 bases. CDR3 protein: CASSGRTGGMTDTQYF. The DNA of the CDR3 is TGTGCCAGCAGCGGCCGGACAGGGGGCATGACAGATACGCAGTATTTT.